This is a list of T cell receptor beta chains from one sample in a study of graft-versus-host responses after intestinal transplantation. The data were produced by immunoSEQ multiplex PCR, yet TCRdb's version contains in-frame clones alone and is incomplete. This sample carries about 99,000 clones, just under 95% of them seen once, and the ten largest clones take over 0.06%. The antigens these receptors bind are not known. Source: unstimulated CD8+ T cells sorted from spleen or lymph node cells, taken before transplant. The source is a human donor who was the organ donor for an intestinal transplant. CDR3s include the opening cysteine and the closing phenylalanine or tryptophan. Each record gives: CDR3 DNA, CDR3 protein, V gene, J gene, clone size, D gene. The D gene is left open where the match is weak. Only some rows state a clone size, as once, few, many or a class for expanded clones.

CDR3nt: TGTGCCAGCAGTGAGCTGGAGCGGTCCTCACCTTACAATGAGCAGTTCTTC; CDR3aa: CASSELERSSPYNEQFF; v_gene: TRBV2; j_gene: TRBJ2-1; abundance: -; d_gene: -
CDR3nt: TGTGCCAGCAGCTCCTTCGGGGCCAACGTCCTGACTTTC; CDR3aa: CASSSFGANVLTF; v_gene: TRBV11-3; j_gene: TRBJ2-6; abundance: -; d_gene: -
CDR3nt: TGTGCCAGCAGCTTGTGGGCGACGGGGTATGGCTACACCTTC; CDR3aa: CASSLWATGYGYTF; v_gene: TRBV13; j_gene: TRBJ1-2; abundance: few; d_gene: -
CDR3nt: TGCGCCAGCAGCTCGCAACGACTGGCGGCATACGAGCAGTACTTC; CDR3aa: CASSSQRLAAYEQYF; v_gene: TRBV5-1; j_gene: TRBJ2-7; abundance: -; d_gene: -
CDR3nt: TGTGCCAGCAGCTTGGGACTTCTCAATGAGCAGTTCTTC; CDR3aa: CASSLGLLNEQFF; v_gene: TRBV5-8; j_gene: TRBJ2-1; abundance: -; d_gene: -
CDR3nt: TGCGCCAGCAGCCAAGTTGGAGAGGGGAACACTGAAGCTTTCTTT; CDR3aa: CASSQVGEGNTEAFF; v_gene: TRBV4-1; j_gene: TRBJ1-1; abundance: once; d_gene: -
CDR3nt: TGTGCCAGCCAAATTCGCCAATGGACTAGCGGTATAAGCTCCTACAATGAGCAGTTCTTC; CDR3aa: CASQIRQWTSGISSYNEQFF; v_gene: TRBV28; j_gene: TRBJ2-1; abundance: -; d_gene: TRBD2
CDR3nt: TGCGCCAGCAGCTTGGTGGGGGCGGGAAACACCATATATTTT; CDR3aa: CASSLVGAGNTIYF; v_gene: TRBV5-1; j_gene: TRBJ1-3; abundance: once; d_gene: -
CDR3nt: TGTGCCAGCAGATTAACAGGTCACGAGCAGTACTTC; CDR3aa: CASRLTGHEQYF; v_gene: TRBV27; j_gene: TRBJ2-7; abundance: -; d_gene: -
CDR3nt: TGTGCCAGCAGCAGGGGGGGGCTCTACGAGCAGTACTTC; CDR3aa: CASSRGGLYEQYF; v_gene: TRBV5-4; j_gene: TRBJ2-7; abundance: -; d_gene: -
CDR3nt: TGTGCCAGCAGCGTCAAGCGGGTTCCCAGCTCCTATAATTCACCCCTCCACTTT; CDR3aa: CASSVKRVPSSYNSPLHF; v_gene: TRBV7-9; j_gene: TRBJ1-6; abundance: -; d_gene: -